This T cell receptor (beta chain) comes out of a study of blood T cell repertoires in COVID-19. About the study: From T cells, B-cell-depleted T cells, or PBMCs came the material, which was cDNA or gDNA.

Methods used by the authors: The assay estimated nucleated cells by amplifying reference gene primers. The repertoire was sequenced with immunoSEQ multiplex PCR; TCRdb's copy has only in-frame clones and lacks some. From that table come the V and J calls and clone size; the DNA was used to work out D and trimming. Among some 70,000 clones listed, more than 70% were seen once. The CDR3 sequence is 15 residues long. V was clipped by 5 bases and J by 6 bases, with 17 bases between them. Germline lookup yields CDR1 SEHNR and CDR2 FQNEAQ (reference sequence). Input material: peripheral blood. The sequence derives from a woman in her 70s with acute or convalescent COVID-19. The chain joins TRBV7-9 to TRBJ1-5, with D uncertain. DNA of the CDR3: TGTGCCAGCAGCCCTCAGGTGGCGGGCGGTCAGCCCCAGCATTTT. Encoded protein: CASSPQVAGGQPQHF.